The clone carrying this T cell receptor beta chain was seen a few times. Its antigen is not identified. These data come from a study of CD8+ T cells in alopecia areata. Looking at the study overall: The percentage of affected scalp area served as the score of severity for treated patients.

Regarding the study as a whole: The study found that many expanded lesional clones persisted in scalp and blood during tofacitinib. Scalp clonality, together with expanded CD8+ clones among the top 100, fell significantly with tofacitinib.

The sample's treatment: oral pan-JAK inhibitor, 5-10 mg twice daily. Collection of lesional scalp punch biopsies and peripheral blood was performed in alopecia areata patients. It was cDNA, reverse transcribed from extracted RNA, that served as the sequencing template. The table came from immunoSEQ multiplex PCR; TCRdb's copy has only in-frame clones and leaves some out. The sample carries about 70,000 clones, approximately 28% recorded once. The receptor was derived from a human donor with alopecia areata. Sequenced here: CD8+ T cells sorted from blood, sampled at week 4, from a patient treated with tofacitinib.

CDR3 loop: CASSQEGQGAMGAAYGYTF. CDR3 sequence (DNA): TGCGCCAGCAGCCAAGAGGGACAGGGGGCGATGGGCGCGGCCTATGGCTACACCTTC. The V and J genes are TRBV4-1 and TRBJ1-2; 12 nucleotides match TRBD1. Trimming took 0 bases from V and 4 from J; bases not matched to a gene: 12. The V gene's germline CDR1 is MGHRA and CDR2 YSYEKL. The CDR3 is 19 amino acids.